The 15 T cell receptor beta chains listed next were all sequenced from one sample in a study of regulatory T cells in long-lasting Graves disease. The time point here: persistent/refractory GD, antithyroid drugs over 5 years with positive TRAb. PBMCs were the source of the RNA used for TCR sequencing. The authors built TCR beta libraries using iRepertoire HTBI primers and Arm-PCR of CDR3 regions. TCRdb used MiXCR to reprocess the multiplex PCR reads, holding one entry per CDR3 protein. The sample lists 650,000 to 850,000 distinct CDR3 sequences; around 30% were seen once. Specimen: peripheral blood mononuclear cells (PBMCs), collected when the disease was refractory, from a patient treated with antithyroid drugs. The receptors were gathered from a female donor with Graves disease.

In its sample, this clonotype was seen many times. The chain joins TRBV2 to TRBJ1-5; 9 bases fit TRBD1. The J segment lost 4 bases and the V segment lost 2 bases, leaving 9 bases of the junction unmatched. This CDR3 is built from 17 residues. Germline loops: CDR1 SNHLY, CDR2 FYNNEI. This CDR3 is CASSESWDRVKNQPQHF. DNA for the CDR3: TGTGCCAGCAGTGAATCTTGGGACAGGGTGAAGAATCAGCCCCAGCATTTT.

This clonotype was counted a few times. The rearrangement uses TRBV28 and TRBJ1-2; a weak D match, TRBD1 (6 bases). Trimming shortened V by 3 bases and J by 0 bases, and 11 bases separated the two germline ends. CDR3 length equals 15 residues. The germline V gene encodes CDR1 MDHEN and CDR2 SYDVKM. Here the CDR3 reads CASSLGARANYGYTF. CDR3 nucleotide sequence: TGTGCCAGCAGTTTGGGGGCGAGAGCTAACTATGGCTACACCTTC.

This clonotype has more than one count but fewer than ten. The V call is TRBV20-1, the J call TRBJ1-6; tentative D call: TRBD1 (6 bases). Germline V gene lookup returns CDR1 DFQATT and CDR2 SNEGSKA (reference sequence). Trimming cost V 6 bases and J 7 bases, with 19 bases left between them. The length of the CDR3 is 15 residues. The CDR3 DNA follows: TGCAGTGCCGCCCTCATCAGGGGACTAAATTCACCCCTCCACTTT. Amino acid sequence: CSAALIRGLNSPLHF.

The V gene is TRBV20-1, the J gene TRBJ2-3; D call uncertain. This CDR3 has 14 amino acids. V was shortened by 4 bases and J by 1 base, with 12 bases between the two germline ends. Germline CDR1 and CDR2: DFQATT and SNEGSKA (reference sequence). CDR3 residues: CSAMSDFGTDTQYF. CDR3 nucleotide sequence: TGCAGTGCTATGTCGGATTTTGGCACAGATACGCAGTATTTT.

This clonotype appeared many times. CDR3 in amino acids: CASSPDPRAIGYTF. As DNA, the CDR3 is TGTGCCAGCAGCCCAGACCCGAGGGCTATTGGCTACACCTTC. The chain carries TRBV28 and TRBJ1-2, with unresolved D. The CDR3 has 14 amino acids. Trimming removed 6 bases at V and 7 bases at J, with 18 bases between. Germline assignment: CDR1 MDHEN and CDR2 SYDVKM.

This clonotype was recorded many times. V gene TRBV6-9 combines with J gene TRBJ1-1, with D unresolved. The germline V and J ends were trimmed by 3 bases and 7 bases, with 15 bases remaining between them. The CDR3 length is 14 residues. Germline CDR1 and CDR2: MNHGY and SVAAGI. The DNA of the CDR3 is TGTGCCAGCAGTTACCAAGCGACGATAGGTGAAGCTTTCTTT. Its translation: CASSYQATIGEAFF.

V and J are TRBV6-1 and TRBJ2-6; D not certain. This CDR3 is 15 amino acids long. Germline V gene data show CDR1 as MNHNS and CDR2 as SASEGT. Trimming shortened V by 7 bases and J by 1 base, and 11 bases separated the two germline ends. CDR3: CASTWGLSGANVLTF. The CDR3 nucleotides are TGTGCCAGCACGTGGGGTTTGTCTGGGGCCAACGTCCTGACTTTC.

This clonotype was seen only a few times. This chain connects TRBV11-2 to TRBJ2-5, with TRBD2 matching over 14 bases. This CDR3 has 16 residues. The ends lost 5 bases at V and 4 bases at J; junction bases unmatched: 6. Germline V gene sequence: CDR1 SGHAT, CDR2 FQNNGV. CDR3 in amino acids: CASSLGTSGSAETQYF. The CDR3 DNA follows: TGTGCCAGCAGCCTCGGGACTAGCGGGAGTGCAGAGACCCAGTACTTC.

The chain links TRBV9 to TRBJ1-2, with 7 nucleotides matching TRBD1. The CDR3 is 15 amino acids. The V segment lost 0 bases and the J segment 2 bases; nucleotides outside the gene matches: 4. Germline V gene data show CDR1 as SGDLS and CDR2 as YYNGEE. The CDR3 protein is CASSVVGGGNYGYTF. The CDR3 nucleotides read TGTGCCAGCAGCGTAGTCGGAGGGGGCAACTATGGCTACACCTTC.

This clonotype was observed a handful of times. The V and J genes are TRBV27 and TRBJ1-2; 9 positions match TRBD1. This CDR3 region has 16 residues. V trimming: 2 bases; J trimming: 7 bases; junction bases outside the gene matches: 11. Germline CDR1 and CDR2: MNHEY and SMNVEV (reference sequence). The CDR3 DNA follows: TGTGCCAGCAGTTTAACTAGGACAGGGGAGGGATCTGGCTACACCTTC. Amino acids: CASSLTRTGEGSGYTF.

This clonotype was detected ten times or more. The V gene is TRBV28, the J gene TRBJ1-2; tentative D call: TRBD1 (5 bases). The V gene lost 5 bases and the J gene lost 4 bases, with 8 bases spanning the gap. The CDR3 is 12 amino acids. The germline CDR1 and CDR2 sequences are MDHEN and SYDVKM. The CDR3: CASSEQAYGYTF. CDR3 bases: TGTGCCAGCAGTGAACAGGCCTATGGCTACACCTTC.

The genes are TRBV20-1 and TRBJ2-5, with a weak D call TRBD2 (6 bases). V lost 2 bases and J 10 bases, leaving 11 bases between the germline ends. Germline V CDR1 and CDR2: DFQATT, SNEGSKA (reference sequence). The CDR3 is 11 residues long. CDR3 amino acids: CSARHRSGQYF. As DNA, the CDR3 is TGCAGTGCTAGACATCGTAGCGGCCAGTACTTC.

The V call is TRBV11-2, the J call TRBJ2-7; 8 nucleotides agree with TRBD2. V dropped 0 bases and J dropped 6; count of bases not matched to a gene: 7. The CDR3 sequence is 15 residues long. The germline V gene has CDR1 SGHAT and CDR2 FQNNGV. CDR3 protein: CASSLESGGRSEQYF. In DNA form, the CDR3 reads TGTGCCAGCAGCTTAGAATCGGGGGGGCGTAGCGAGCAGTACTTC.

At least ten counts were recorded for this clonotype. The chain combines TRBV7-8 with TRBJ1-2; D not resolved. Germline V gives CDR1 SGHVS, CDR2 FQNEAQ. V was shortened by 5 bases and J by 3 bases, with 22 bases between the two germline ends. There are 17 residues in the CDR3. CDR3 sequence (DNA): TGTGCCAGCAGCCGTGGCCGGTGGGCCACAAAGGACTATGGCTACACCTTC. Translating it yields CASSRGRWATKDYGYTF.

This clonotype was detected many times. V is TRBV28 and J is TRBJ1-5; D perhaps matches TRBD1 (6 bases). The germline gives CDR1 MDHEN, CDR2 SYDVKM. The ends were cut back, 3 bases at V and 2 bases at J, with 11 bases in the middle. This CDR3 region has 15 residues. CDR3 nucleotide sequence: TGTGCCAGCAGTTTCGGGGGCGCGGGCAATCAGCCCCAGCATTTT. Encoded protein: CASSFGGAGNQPQHF.